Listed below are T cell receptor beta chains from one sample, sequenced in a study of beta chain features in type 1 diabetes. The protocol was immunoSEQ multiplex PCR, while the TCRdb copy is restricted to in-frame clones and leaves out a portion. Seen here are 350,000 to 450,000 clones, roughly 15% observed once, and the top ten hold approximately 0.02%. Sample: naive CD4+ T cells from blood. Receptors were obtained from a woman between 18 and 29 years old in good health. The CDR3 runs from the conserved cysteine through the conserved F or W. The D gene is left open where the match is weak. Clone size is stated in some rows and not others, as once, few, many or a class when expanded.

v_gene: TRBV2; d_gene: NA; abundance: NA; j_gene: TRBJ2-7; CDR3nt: TGTGCCAGCAGACAGGTCTCCTACGAGCAGTACTTC; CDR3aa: CASRQVSYEQYF
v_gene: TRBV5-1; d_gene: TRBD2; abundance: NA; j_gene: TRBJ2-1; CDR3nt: TGCGCCAGCAGCGAAGCAGCGGGAGGGCCTCGGAATGAGCAGTTCTTC; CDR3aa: CASSEAAGGPRNEQFF
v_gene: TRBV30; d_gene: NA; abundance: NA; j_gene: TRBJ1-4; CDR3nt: TGTGCCCGGACGGTGCATAAAGATGAAAAACTGTTTTTT; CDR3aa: CARTVHKDEKLFF
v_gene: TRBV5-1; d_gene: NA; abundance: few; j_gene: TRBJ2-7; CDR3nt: TGCGCCAGCAGCTTGGCCGGCCAGGCCTACGAGCAGTACTTC; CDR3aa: CASSLAGQAYEQYF
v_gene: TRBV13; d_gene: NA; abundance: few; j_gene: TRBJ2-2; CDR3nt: TGTGCCAGCAGCCGTTTCACCGGGGAGCTGTTTTTT; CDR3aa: CASSRFTGELFF
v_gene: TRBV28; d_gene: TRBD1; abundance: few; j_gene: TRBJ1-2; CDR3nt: TGTGCCAGATCGGGACAGCCGAACTATGGCTACACCTTC; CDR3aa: CARSGQPNYGYTF
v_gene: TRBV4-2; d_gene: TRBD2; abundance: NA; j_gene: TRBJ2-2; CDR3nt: TGTGCCAGCAGCCAAGATAGCGGGAGGGGCGCCGGGGAGCTGTTTTTT; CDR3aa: CASSQDSGRGAGELFF
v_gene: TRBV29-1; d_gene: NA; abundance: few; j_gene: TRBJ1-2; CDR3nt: TGCACCGTCGGGGGGCGGGGTGGCTACACCTTC; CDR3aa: CTVGGRGGYTF
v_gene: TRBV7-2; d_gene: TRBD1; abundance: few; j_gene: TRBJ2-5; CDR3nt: TGTGCCAGCAGCTTATATTGGGACAGCGAGACCCAGTACTTC; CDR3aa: CASSLYWDSETQYF
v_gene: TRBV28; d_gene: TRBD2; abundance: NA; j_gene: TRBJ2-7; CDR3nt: TGTGCCTGCTATAGCGGGAGAACTGTCTACGAGCAGTACTTC; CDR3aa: CACYSGRTVYEQYF
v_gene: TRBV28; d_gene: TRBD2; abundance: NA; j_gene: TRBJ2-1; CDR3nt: TGTGCCAGCAGGATACCTAGCGGGAAAAACAATGAGCAGTTCTTC; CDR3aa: CASRIPSGKNNEQFF
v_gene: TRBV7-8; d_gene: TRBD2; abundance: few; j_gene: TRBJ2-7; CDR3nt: TGTGCCAGCAGCTTAAGGGTGGGAGGGAGCTCCTACGAGCAGTACTTC; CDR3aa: CASSLRVGGSSYEQYF
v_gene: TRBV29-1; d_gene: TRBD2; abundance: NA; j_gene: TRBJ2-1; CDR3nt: TGCAGCGTTGAAGATCTGTGGGAGGGACGGCAGTTCTTC; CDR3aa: CSVEDLWEGRQFF
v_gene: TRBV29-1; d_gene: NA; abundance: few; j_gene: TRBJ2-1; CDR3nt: TGCAGCGTTGAAGATGCAGGGCCCGTGGGGCAGTTCTTC; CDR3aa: CSVEDAGPVGQFF
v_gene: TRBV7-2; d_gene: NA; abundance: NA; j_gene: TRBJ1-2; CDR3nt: TGTGCCAGCAGCTTAGTTCTCTATGGCTACACCTTC; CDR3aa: CASSLVLYGYTF
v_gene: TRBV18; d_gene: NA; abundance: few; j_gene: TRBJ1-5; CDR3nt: TGTGCCAGCTCACCAAGGACAGATAATCAGCCCCAGCATTTT; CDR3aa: CASSPRTDNQPQHF
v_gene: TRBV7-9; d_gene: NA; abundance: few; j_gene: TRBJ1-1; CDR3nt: TGTGCCAGCAGCCCCACCCAGGGCTACACTGAAGCTTTCTTT; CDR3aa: CASSPTQGYTEAFF
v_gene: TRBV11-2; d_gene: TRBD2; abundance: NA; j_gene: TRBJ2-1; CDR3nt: TGTGCCAGCAGCCTGGGACTAGCGGGAATTCTGCGCAATGAGCAGTTCTTC; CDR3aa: CASSLGLAGILRNEQFF
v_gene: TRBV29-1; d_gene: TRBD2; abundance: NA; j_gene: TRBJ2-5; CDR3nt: TGCAGCGTGGGTCGCCGACTAGCGGAAGAGACCCAGTACTTC; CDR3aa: CSVGRRLAEETQYF
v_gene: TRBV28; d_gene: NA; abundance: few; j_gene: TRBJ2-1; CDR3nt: TGTGCCAGCAGTTTAGGCGGCCGTCCTGACAATGAGCAGTTCTTC; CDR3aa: CASSLGGRPDNEQFF
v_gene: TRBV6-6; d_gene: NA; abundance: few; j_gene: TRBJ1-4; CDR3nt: TGTGCCAGCAGTTCCCGACAGCTAACTAATGAAAAACTGTTTTTT; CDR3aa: CASSSRQLTNEKLFF
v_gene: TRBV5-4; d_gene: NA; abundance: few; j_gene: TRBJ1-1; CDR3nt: TGTGCCAGCAGCGGGAAACTTCAGGGGCAAGCTTTCTTT; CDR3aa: CASSGKLQGQAFF
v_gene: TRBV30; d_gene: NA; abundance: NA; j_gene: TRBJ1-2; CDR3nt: TGTGCCTGGGCCCGACATAGTACAGGAAAACTCAACTATGGCTACACCTTC; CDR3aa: CAWARHSTGKLNYGYTF
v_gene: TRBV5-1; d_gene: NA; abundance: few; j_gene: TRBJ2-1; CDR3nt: TGCGCCAGCAGCTTGGCCACAGCGGTTGGTGAGCAGTTCTTC; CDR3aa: CASSLATAVGEQFF
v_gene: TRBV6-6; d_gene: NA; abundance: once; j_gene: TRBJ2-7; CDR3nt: TGTGCCAGCAGGATGAGGAGGACCTCCTACGAGCAGTACTTC; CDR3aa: CASRMRRTSYEQYF
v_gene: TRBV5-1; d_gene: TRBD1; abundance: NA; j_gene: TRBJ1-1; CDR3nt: TGCGCCAGCAGCTTGGGGACAGGGGGCACTGAAGCTTTCTTT; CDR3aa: CASSLGTGGTEAFF
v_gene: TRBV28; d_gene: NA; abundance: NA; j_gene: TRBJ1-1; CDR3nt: TGTGCCAGCAGTCGAGGGAATGCTTTCTTT; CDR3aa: CASSRGNAFF
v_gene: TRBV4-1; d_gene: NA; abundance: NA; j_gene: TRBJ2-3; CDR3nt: TGCGCCAGCAGCGTACTTGCGTCCAATACGCAGTATTTT; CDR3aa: CASSVLASNTQYF
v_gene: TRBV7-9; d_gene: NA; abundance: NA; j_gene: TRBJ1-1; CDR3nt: TGTGCCAGCAGCTGGGTGGACGCCCCGAGGGCTGAAGCTTTCTTT; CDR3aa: CASSWVDAPRAEAFF